This TCR beta chain was observed in a study of T cell repertoires in cytomegalovirus infection. At the level of the study: As its CMV epitopes, the study selected recently identified HLA-C-restricted and well-studied HLA-B-restricted targets.

This clonotype was detected once. Its target is unknown. One entry per CDR3 protein results from TCRdb running MiXCR on the reads. The sample lists some 590,000 distinct CDR3 sequences; just under 40% were seen once. V was clipped by 3 bases and J by 8 bases; unmatched bases: 12. Germline V lookup: CDR1 DFQATT, CDR2 SNEGSKA (reference sequence). This CDR3 is 14 amino acids long. This receptor was obtained from a human donor in good health (CMV status not recorded). Some clones in this sample may be carry-over from other donors' samples. The chain links TRBV20-1 to TRBJ1-2, with TRBD1 matching 7 bases. This specimen consisted of cultured PBMCs, obtained from culture after CMV antigen stimulation. CDR3 DNA sequence: TGCAGTGCTAGTCCCGGCGACAGGGTGGGAGGCTACACCTTC. This encodes CSASPGDRVGGYTF.